This T cell receptor (beta chain) was sequenced in a study of Ad26.COV2.S vaccination and SARS-CoV-2 variants (dated by TCRdb to the early 2020s). For context, the study as a whole: Vaccine-arm donors came from COV1001, a multicentre, randomized, double-blind, placebo-controlled phase I-IIa trial of Ad26.COV2.S in healthy adults. Ad26.COV2.S was administered intramuscularly at a dose of 5x10^10 or 1x10^11 viral particles, either as one shot or as two shots given 56 days apart. TCRbeta repertoire sequencing served as the tool for gauging how specific and how broad the SARS-CoV-2-reactive T cell receptors were following Ad26.COV2.S vaccination. The TCR-sequenced set comprised around 32 samples: about 19 Ad26.COV2.S vaccine recipients, 5 placebo recipients and 8 SARS-CoV-2 convalescent individuals. Trial participants were randomized into five groups of five, in which low-dose or high-dose Ad26.COV2.S was given once or twice, or placebo was given on both occasions. Investigators did not know the trial group allocation while performing experiments and assessing outcomes. Overall study outcomes, separate from this receptor: The study lacked the statistical power to compare responses across vaccine doses or regimens. Substantial breadth of spike-specific CD8+ and CD4+ T cell responses was reported after vaccination. According to the authors, total T cell responses may have been underestimated by the TCR breadth and depth analyses. Higher spike-specific TCR breadth was observed in Ad26.COV2.S recipients than in placebo recipients (P = 0.0014). Vaccine and placebo recipients had similar non-spike TCR breadth, a finding consistent with the vaccine containing only spike.

From its cysteine to its phenylalanine, the CDR3 spans 12 amino acids. Just the 36-base CDR3 DNA is kept, in frame starting at base 1. Between the V and J ends, shortened by 1 base and 8 bases respectively, the junction contains 8 bases. CDR1 and CDR2 are drawn from the germline V gene (reference sequence): SGHNT, YYREEE. A remark on this clone: Its target antigen remains unknown. No much larger clone is present one base from it, and per-base qualities are unavailable.

TCRbeta CDR3 regions were sequenced with the immunoSEQ Assay. After extraction, genomic DNA underwent amplification by bias-controlled multiplex PCR, followed by high-throughput sequencing. In the source study's methods: To quantify the absolute abundance of each unique TCRbeta CDR3 region, sequences were collapsed and filtered. T cell fraction was estimated by normalizing TCRbeta template counts to usable DNA, which was measured by amplifying reference genes present in all nucleated cells. Repertoire TCRs were annotated as SARS-CoV-2-specific when V gene, CDR3 amino acid sequence and J gene were exactly matched to a known reactive TCR set. The reference SARS-CoV-2 TCR set was obtained from MIRA and was filtered for enrichment in COVID-19-positive ImmuneCODE repertoires, whereby public or cross-reactive TCRs were removed. Drawing on the MIRA antigens, annotated TCRs were analysed further at the level of specific ORF or position within ORF. Depth was the summed frequency of annotated unique rearrangements, while breadth was defined as annotated unique rearrangements over total unique productive rearrangements. TCR breadth was compared between groups using two-sided Wilcoxon rank-sum tests. TCRdb took this table from immuneACCESS and kept in-frame rearrangements with V and J called. Such tables lack part of the clones; where checked against another copy, unresolved V genes explain under half of the gap, and the rest is unexplained. That table gives V, J and clone size, and the DNA gave D and trimming. This sample holds hundreds of thousands of clones; about 90% were observed only once. About 1.5% of the sample comes from the top ten.

This sample's treatment or condition label indicates: 15 to 20 received Ad26.COV2.S at low or high dose, single or two shots; a few received placebo; per-sample allocation not given. For vaccine and placebo recipients, the sequenced repertoires came from samples collected on day 63 after the first injection. In Cohort 1b, roughly 25 adults aged 18-55 years were enrolled at a single site in Boston, USA, between 29 July and 7 August 2020. Ad26.COV2.S was a replication-incompetent adenovirus type 26 vector that expressed a prefusion-stabilized SARS-CoV-2 spike protein derived from the original Wuhan strain.

The source of this sequence is a person aged 18-60 years who received the Ad26.COV2.S COVID-19 vaccine or a placebo. Recombination connected TRBV5-4 to TRBJ2-3, with TRBD2 as a weak D call on 6 bases. The sample was peripheral blood, taken in a trial of Ad26.COV2.S vaccine versus placebo. CDR3 loop: CASSLQEGTQYF. The sequenced DNA is TGTGCCAGCAGCTTGCAGGAGGGTACGCAGTATTTT.